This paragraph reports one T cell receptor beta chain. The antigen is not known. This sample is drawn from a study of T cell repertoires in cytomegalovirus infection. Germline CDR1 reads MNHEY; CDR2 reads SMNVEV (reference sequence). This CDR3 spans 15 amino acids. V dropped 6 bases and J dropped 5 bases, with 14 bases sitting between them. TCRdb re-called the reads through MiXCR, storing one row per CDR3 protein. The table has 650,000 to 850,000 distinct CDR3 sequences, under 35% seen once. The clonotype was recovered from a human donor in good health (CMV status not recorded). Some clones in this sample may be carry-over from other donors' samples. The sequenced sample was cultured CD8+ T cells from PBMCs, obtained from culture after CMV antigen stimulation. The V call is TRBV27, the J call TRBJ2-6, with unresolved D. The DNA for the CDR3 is TGTGCCAGCAGCATCACTAACCATAGGGCCAACGTCCTGACTTTC. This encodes CASSITNHRANVLTF.